A single sample is the source of the 14 T cell receptor beta chains below, sequenced in a study of blood T cell repertoires in COVID-19. Repertoires were generated with immunoSEQ multiplex PCR, while TCRdb's copy carries only in-frame clones and drops some. The sample consists of 40,000 to 65,000 clones, around four fifths of them appearing once. Sequencing input: peripheral blood. The receptors here all came from a human donor in a cohort sampled during active COVID-19.

This chain links TRBV7-8 with TRBJ2-7; 8 nucleotides match TRBD1. CDR3 length: 13 residues. The trim removed 8 bases at V and 4 bases at J, leaving 7 bases unmatched. Germline V lookup: CDR1 SGHVS, CDR2 FQNEAQ. The CDR3 nucleotides are TGTGCCAGCGCACTGGACAGGGCTTACGAGCAGTACTTC. Amino acid sequence: CASALDRAYEQYF.

For the CDR3, the DNA is TGCGCCAGCAGCCCCTCTAGCGGGGGGCCCAAAAAGACCCAGTACTTC. The encoded protein is CASSPSSGGPKKTQYF. V gene TRBV4-1 combines with J gene TRBJ2-5, with TRBD2 matching 11 bases. In germline, CDR1 is MGHRA, CDR2 YSYEKL. Trimming cost V 4 bases and J 6 bases; bases outside gene matches: 10. CDR3 length: 16 residues.

The chain recombines TRBV4-1 with TRBJ1-2, with TRBD1 identical over 7 bases. Losses at the gene ends were 9 bases for V and 8 bases for J; bases not matched to a gene: 12. Per the germline V gene, CDR1 is MGHRA and CDR2 is YSYEKL. This CDR3 comprises 13 residues. CDR3 sequence (DNA): TGCGCCAGTCAACCGGAGGGGGCAGGGGGCTACACCTTC. Translated: CASQPEGAGGYTF.

V and J are TRBV7-6 and TRBJ2-1; 8 bases line up with TRBD2. CDR1 and CDR2 (germline): SGHVS, FNYEAQ. V was clipped by 7 bases and J by 5 bases; unmatched bases: 13. This CDR3 contains 16 residues. In DNA form, the CDR3 reads TGTGCCAGCACCCCCGGAGCGGGAGATTTTAACAATGAGCAGTTCTTC. The encoded protein is CASTPGAGDFNNEQFF.

The chain's CDR3 is CASSSGTSGGRLETQYF. The CDR3 DNA is TGTGCCAGCAGCTCCGGGACTAGCGGGGGGAGGTTGGAGACCCAGTACTTC. The chain has TRBV7-2 and TRBJ2-5, with 15 bases that match TRBD2. The CDR3 is 17 residues long. Germline CDR1 is SGHTA and CDR2 is FQGNSA. V was pared by 4 bases and J by 5 bases, with 8 bases of the junction left unmatched.

The chain links TRBV2 to TRBJ2-1, with D possibly TRBD1 on 6 matching bases. This CDR3 contains 14 residues. Trimming pared 6 bases from V and 9 bases from J, leaving 18 bases between. CDR1 and CDR2 from the germline V gene are SNHLY and FYNNEI. The CDR3 loop reads CASRAQGSGGEQFF. In nucleotides, the CDR3 is TGTGCCAGCAGGGCCCAGGGGAGCGGCGGTGAGCAGTTCTTC.

J is TRBJ2-5 and V is TRBV7-8; 10 bases are a match to TRBD2. V lost 5 bases and J lost 1; bases outside the gene matches: 13. From germline, CDR1 is SGHVS and CDR2 FQNEAQ. This CDR3 comprises 18 residues. The CDR3 sequence: CASSRAGLAGAFQETQYF. The CDR3 nucleotides read TGTGCCAGCAGCCGAGCGGGGCTAGCGGGGGCCTTCCAAGAGACCCAGTACTTC.

DNA for the CDR3: TGTGCCAGCAGCTTCTTTTCGGGGGGGCTGGAGGATACGCAGTATTTT. Encoded protein: CASSFFSGGLEDTQYF. The chain employs TRBV7-8 and TRBJ2-3; 8 nucleotides match TRBD2. This CDR3 comprises 16 residues. Germline CDR1 and CDR2: SGHVS and FQNEAQ. V was clipped by 3 bases and J by 6 bases; unmatched bases: 11.

This clone was seen just once. The J gene is TRBJ2-1, the V gene TRBV19, with a possible D match to TRBD2 (5 bases). V gave up 5 bases and J gave up 4 bases, with 21 bases separating them. Germline V gene sequence: CDR1 LNHDA, CDR2 SQIVND (reference sequence). There are 17 residues in the CDR3. Here the CDR3 DNA reads TGTGCCAGTAGTGCGGCCCCCCCGGGGTTTGGGTACAATGAGCAGTTCTTC. Amino acid sequence: CASSAAPPGFGYNEQFF.

This clone came up a few times. This chain joins TRBV2 and TRBJ1-2; D is unresolved. CDR3 length equals 14 residues. V dropped 4 bases and J dropped 8 bases, with 17 bases sitting between them. CDR1 SNHLY and CDR2 FYNNEI come from the germline V gene. Here the CDR3 reads CASSAEGRQEGYTF. The CDR3 DNA reads TGTGCCAGCAGTGCGGAGGGCAGGCAGGAAGGCTACACCTTC.

J is TRBJ2-7 and V is TRBV6-5, with D perhaps TRBD2 (5 bases). The CDR3 covers 13 residues. Trimming took off 6 bases at V and 4 bases at J, with 13 bases between the two ends. CDR1 is MNHEY, CDR2 SVGAGI, per germline. CDR3 sequence: CASRAGGRYEQYF. CDR3 nucleotide sequence: TGTGCCAGCAGGGCAGGAGGCAGATACGAGCAGTACTTC.

This chain links TRBV9 with TRBJ2-1; 9 nucleotides match TRBD2. CDR1 and CDR2 (germline): SGDLS, YYNGEE. J gave up 4 bases and V 7 bases, and 6 bases lay outside the gene matches. The CDR3 loop spans 14 amino acids. CDR3 in DNA: TGTGCCAGCGGCGGGGGGGACTATTACAATGAGCAGTTCTTC. This sequence encodes CASGGGDYYNEQFF.

The genes are TRBV27 and TRBJ2-2; TRBD2 matches 9 bases. The germline CDR1 and CDR2 sequences are MNHEY and SMNVEV (reference sequence). The ends lost 7 bases at V and 7 bases at J; junction bases unmatched: 7. The CDR3 spans 14 residues. The CDR3 nucleotides are TGTGCCAGCATGGGAATAGCGGGAGTCGGGGAGCTGTTTTTT. Encoded protein: CASMGIAGVGELFF.

This sequence joins TRBV19 and TRBJ2-2; D is undetermined. CDR3 size: 15 residues. The germline gives CDR1 LNHDA, CDR2 SQIVND (reference sequence). V was clipped by 5 bases and J by 7 bases, with 17 bases between them. This CDR3 reads CASSSAARFGGELFF. The CDR3 region has the DNA TGTGCCAGTAGTTCTGCCGCGAGATTTGGCGGGGAGCTGTTTTTT. Based on the CDR3 plus reference TRBV19 and TRBJ2-2, the full variable domain is DGGITQSPKYLFRKEGQNVTLSCEQNLNHDAMYWYRQDPGQGLRLIYYSQIVNDFQKGDIAEGYSVSREKKESFPLTVTSAQKNPTAFYLCASSSAARFGGELFFGEGSRLTVL.